Below, 24 T cell receptor beta chains from the same sample are listed, as sequenced in a study of PD-L1 blockade in urothelial cancer. Assay: immunoSEQ multiplex PCR; the TCRdb copy retains only in-frame clones and omits some. Found here are 50,000 or so clones, around 84% of them singletons; the top ten hold approximately 20%. The sample's time point: pretreatment peripheral blood. Sequencing was performed on PBMCs, taken around atezolizumab (anti-PD-L1) treatment. Source of these receptors: a man aged 55-75 years with urothelial cancer.

This rearrangement joins TRBV2 to TRBJ2-3, with D possibly being TRBD1 (5 bases). Looked up from germline, CDR1 is SNHLY and CDR2 is FYNNEI. The CDR3 sequence is 15 residues long. Trimming stripped 8 bases from V and 0 bases from J, with 15 bases between. This CDR3 is CASGRQRASTDTQYF. CDR3 DNA sequence: TGTGCCAGCGGCAGACAGCGCGCTAGCACAGATACGCAGTATTTT. The whole variable domain, remainder taken from reference TRBV2 and TRBJ2-3, is EPEVTQTPSHQVTQMGQEVILRCVPISNHLYFYWYRQILGQKVEFLVSFYNNEISEKSEIFDDQFSVERPDGSNFTLKIRSTKLEDSAMYFCASGRQRASTDTQYFGPGTRLTVL.

The chain joins TRBV5-6 to TRBJ2-5; 8 nucleotides align to TRBD2. The CDR3 is 15 residues long. CDR1 and CDR2 (germline): SGHDT, YYEEEE. Trimming removed 0 bases from V and 5 bases from J; junction bases left unmatched: 6. CDR3 DNA: TGTGCCAGCAGCTTGGGCGGGACTAGTGGGGAGACCCAGTACTTC. It translates to CASSLGGTSGETQYF.

CDR3 region: CASSQTGQMTYF. The CDR3 DNA sequence: TGCGCCAGCAGCCAGACGGGACAGATGACGTATTTT. The genes are TRBV4-1 and TRBJ2-3, with TRBD1 matching over 7 bases. Germline V gene lookup returns CDR1 MGHRA and CDR2 YSYEKL. CDR3 length: 12 residues. J was trimmed by 14 bases and V by 3 bases; bases with no gene match: 8.

This clone has a single count. V is TRBV6-6 and J is TRBJ1-2, with D possibly being TRBD1 (6 bases). The CDR3 has 15 residues. V was shortened by 0 bases and J by 8 bases, with 16 bases between the two germline ends. CDR1 is MNHNY and CDR2 is SVGAGI in the germline V gene (reference sequence). This CDR3 is CASSYSDSPTGGYTF. The CDR3 DNA sequence: TGTGCCAGCAGTTACTCGGACAGCCCTACGGGGGGCTACACCTTC.

The chain links TRBV6-1 to TRBJ1-4, with D hard to call. This CDR3 spans 13 amino acids. V dropped 6 bases and J dropped 4 bases, with 9 bases sitting between them. CDR1 and CDR2 (germline): MNHNS, SASEGT. The CDR3 loop reads CASSSRDNEKLFF. The CDR3, as DNA: TGTGCCAGCAGCTCTAGAGATAATGAAAAACTGTTTTTT.

V and J are TRBV18 and TRBJ1-1, with 8 nucleotides matching TRBD1. Per the germline V gene, CDR1 is KGHSH and CDR2 is LQKENI. The ends lost 4 bases at V and 1 base at J; junction bases unmatched: 5. The CDR3 length is 15 residues. The CDR3 spells CASSLPGTGNTEAFF. CDR3 DNA sequence: TGTGCCAGCTCACTCCCCGGGACAGGGAACACTGAAGCTTTCTTT.

The rearrangement links TRBV18 to TRBJ2-7; 7 bases map to TRBD1. Germline V gives CDR1 KGHSH, CDR2 LQKENI. V shed 5 bases, J shed 2 bases, and the junction held 3 bases outside the gene matches. CDR3 length: 13 residues. CDR3 sequence: CASSRGQTYEQYF. In nucleotides, the CDR3 is TGTGCCAGCTCAAGGGGGCAGACCTACGAGCAGTACTTC.

This chain links TRBV30 with TRBJ1-2; TRBD1 is a possible D gene (6 bases). The CDR3 contains 13 residues. Germline V gene lookup returns CDR1 GTSNPN and CDR2 SVGIG (reference sequence). V dropped 3 bases and J dropped 8 bases, with 16 bases sitting between them. For the CDR3, the DNA is TGTGCCTGGAGCCACACACAGGGTATCGGCTACACCTTC. Translation: CAWSHTQGIGYTF.

This clone appeared a single time. Additional DNA sequences in this sample encode the identical CDR3. J is TRBJ1-1 and V is TRBV18; D not resolved. Germline CDR1 KGHSH, CDR2 LQKENI. Deletions cut 3 bases from V and 0 bases from J, with 5 bases between. CDR3 size: 13 residues. CDR3 coding DNA: TGTGCCAGCTCACCTCAGATGAACACTGAAGCTTTCTTT. It is translated as CASSPQMNTEAFF. Full variable domain (missing parts from reference TRBV18 and TRBJ1-1): NAGVMQNPRHLVRRRGQEARLRCSPMKGHSHVYWYRQLPEEGLKFMVYLQKENIIDESGMPKERFSAEFPKEGPSILRIQQVVRGDSAAYFCASSPQMNTEAFFGQGTRLTVV.

J is TRBJ1-6 and V is TRBV30, with D maybe TRBD1 (6 bases). Between the trimmed V and J ends, which lost 6 bases and 7 bases, there was a span of 16 bases. CDR1 and CDR2 from the germline V gene are GTSNPN and SVGIG (reference sequence). The CDR3 has 14 residues. The CDR3 spells CACNTGTRNSPLHF. The CDR3 DNA sequence: TGTGCCTGTAACACCGGGACAAGAAATTCACCCCTCCACTTT.

J is TRBJ2-4 and V is TRBV18; TRBD1 matches 9 bases. This CDR3 has 17 amino acids. In germline, CDR1 is KGHSH, CDR2 LQKENI. Trimming at V came to 4 bases and at J to 5 bases, leaving 12 bases not matched to a gene. This CDR3 is CASSLRPGQGEQNIQYF. CDR3 DNA: TGTGCCAGCTCACTACGGCCGGGACAGGGAGAACAAAACATTCAGTACTTC.

CDR3 sequence (DNA): TGTGCCAGCAGCCTCCGGACTAGCGGCTACAATGAGCAGTTCTTC. Its protein product is CASSLRTSGYNEQFF. The chain recombines TRBV11-2 with TRBJ2-1; 10 bases are shared with TRBD2. CDR3 size: 15 residues. The V gene end was trimmed by 5 bases and the J gene end by 3 bases; junction bases not matched to a gene: 4. Germline V gene data show CDR1 as SGHAT and CDR2 as FQNNGV.

V gene TRBV4-1 combines with J gene TRBJ1-2; no definite D call. From germline, CDR1 is MGHRA and CDR2 YSYEKL. Deletions cut 1 base from V and 4 bases from J, with 4 bases between. The CDR3 covers 12 residues. Here the CDR3 reads CASSQAFYGYTF. In DNA, the CDR3 is TGCGCCAGCAGCCAAGCGTTCTATGGCTACACCTTC.

The chain is built from TRBV6-1 and TRBJ2-1; 10 bases agree with TRBD2. The J segment lost 7 bases and the V segment lost 0 bases, leaving 9 bases of the junction unmatched. This CDR3 spans 17 amino acids. Germline assignment: CDR1 MNHNS and CDR2 SASEGT. CDR3 bases: TGTGCCAGCAGTGAAGCGTGGCGAGCGGGGGGGCCGAATGAGCAGTTCTTC. Its protein is CASSEAWRAGGPNEQFF.

The chain is built from TRBV5-4 and TRBJ1-5, with unresolved D. From germline, CDR1 is SGHNT and CDR2 YYREEE (reference sequence). This CDR3 has 14 residues. The V end was cut by 9 bases, the J end by 0 bases, with 13 bases between. The CDR3 coding sequence is TGTGCCACCTCAATTCGGGGTAGCAATCAGCCCCAGCATTTT. Protein: CATSIRGSNQPQHF. Combining the CDR3 with reference TRBV5-4 and TRBJ1-5 gives the whole variable domain ETGVTQSPTHLIKTRGQQVTLRCSSQSGHNTVSWYQQALGQGPQFIFQYYREEENGRGNFPPRFSGLQFPNYSSELNVNALELDDSALYLCATSIRGSNQPQHFGDGTRLSIL.

The rearrangement joins TRBV7-2 to TRBJ2-7; 8 bases are shared with TRBD2. From germline, CDR1 is SGHTA and CDR2 FQGNSA. The CDR3 runs 17 residues. J gave up 4 bases and V 7 bases, and 18 bases lay outside the gene matches. This CDR3 is CASTLVVPAGVTYEQYF. For the CDR3, the DNA is TGTGCCAGCACCCTAGTAGTCCCAGCGGGAGTAACATACGAGCAGTACTTC. The full variable domain, in which reference TRBV7-2 and TRBJ2-7 provide the parts outside the CDR3, is GAGVSQSPSNKVTEKGKDVELRCDPISGHTALYWYRQSLGQGLEFLIYFQGNSAPDKSGLPSDRFSAERTGGSVSTLTIQRTQQEDSAVYLCASTLVVPAGVTYEQYFGPGTRLTVT.

The table lists this clone with a few counts. The V and J genes are TRBV28 and TRBJ1-5, with D perhaps TRBD1 (6 bases). With 4 bases removed from V and 7 bases from J, the gap between germline ends came to 23 bases. This CDR3 spans 17 amino acids. The germline CDR1 and CDR2 sequences are MDHEN and SYDVKM. CDR3 sequence: CASSSSDGTPSRQPQHF. CDR3 in DNA: TGTGCCAGCAGTTCCTCCGATGGGACACCGTCCCGGCAGCCCCAGCATTTT.

This clone is a singleton in its sample. The J gene is TRBJ2-2, the V gene TRBV11-3; the D gene is possibly TRBD2 (5 bases). The germline gives CDR1 SGHNT, CDR2 YENEEA. The CDR3 contains 14 residues. The V and J ends lost 3 bases and 3 bases respectively, with 8 bases between them. In nucleotides, the CDR3 is TGTGCCAGCAGCTTCCGGGGATACACCGGGGAGCTGTTTTTT. Translating gives CASSFRGYTGELFF.

This clone was counted a single time. This chain joins TRBV11-2 and TRBJ2-2, with D perhaps TRBD2 (5 bases). The CDR3 has 17 amino acids. CDR1 SGHAT and CDR2 FQNNGV come from the germline V gene. V gave up 1 base and J gave up 0 bases, with 12 bases separating them. CDR3 nucleotide sequence: TGTGCCAGCAGCTTAGTCCCGCGGGTCGCGAACACCGGGGAGCTGTTTTTT. It encodes CASSLVPRVANTGELFF. The entire variable domain, with the rest obtained from reference TRBV11-2 and TRBJ2-2, is as follows: EAGVAQSPRYKIIEKRQSVAFWCNPISGHATLYWYQQILGQGPKLLIQFQNNGVVDDSQLPKDRFSAERLKGVDSTLKIQPAKLEDSAVYLCASSLVPRVANTGELFFGEGSRLTVL.

This clone is a singleton in its sample. This chain connects TRBV27 to TRBJ2-1; D is possibly TRBD2 (6 bases). Trimming cost V 6 bases and J 3 bases, with 12 bases left between them. This CDR3 region has 14 residues. Germline V gives CDR1 MNHEY, CDR2 SMNVEV (reference sequence). In DNA form, the CDR3 reads TGTGCCAGCAGGGCGGGGACCAGCTACAATGAGCAGTTCTTC. Its translation: CASRAGTSYNEQFF.

The chain combines TRBV30 with TRBJ1-2; D uncertain. V shed 4 bases and J shed 4 bases, with 13 bases lying between them. Germline CDR1 GTSNPN, CDR2 SVGIG (reference sequence). CDR3 length: 13 amino acids. The chain's CDR3 is CAWTEGTRYGYTF. In nucleotides, the CDR3 is TGTGCCTGGACCGAGGGCACCCGCTATGGCTACACCTTC.

A note on this clone: The junction shows a germline mismatch at one end, possibly a read error. The chain links TRBV6-1 to TRBJ2-1; D is possibly TRBD2 (5 bases). This CDR3 is 16 amino acids long. CDR1 and CDR2 from the germline V gene are MNHNS and SASEGT. The CDR3 is CASRDRERNPNVEQFF. The CDR3 DNA reads TGTGCCAGCCGTGACCGTGAGCGGAACCCGAATGTGGAGCAGTTCTTC.

This chain links TRBV2 with TRBJ2-1; 8 bases are a match to TRBD2. The CDR3 is 14 residues long. The germline CDR1 and CDR2 sequences are SNHLY and FYNNEI. The V and J ends lost 8 bases and 7 bases, in that order; junction bases with no gene match: 10. The CDR3 DNA reads TGTGCCAGCTATCGAGCGGGGGTCGGGAATGAGCAGTTCTTC. As protein: CASYRAGVGNEQFF.

J is TRBJ1-3 and V is TRBV5-1, with D unresolved. Germline CDR1 reads SGHRS; CDR2 reads YFSETQ. This CDR3 has 15 residues. V was cut by 0 bases and J by 0 bases, with 7 bases left in between. Here the CDR3 DNA reads TGCGCCAGCAGCTTGGACCCTACCTCTGGAAACACCATATATTTT. Translated: CASSLDPTSGNTIYF.